This T cell receptor beta chain is drawn from a study of shared clonotypes between healthy human individuals. The data were produced by immunoSEQ multiplex PCR, yet TCRdb's version contains in-frame clones alone and is incomplete. The sample includes roughly 170,000 clones, 65% to 70% of them seen just once. V lost 4 bases and J lost 12, with 18 bases in between. CDR3 length equals 13 residues. Germline V gene data show CDR1 as SEHNR and CDR2 as FQNEAQ (reference sequence). The chain uses TRBV7-9 and TRBJ2-5; D might be TRBD1 (6 bases). Sequencing used memory CD4+ T cells sorted from blood. Subset indicated: CD45RA-negative fraction. The source is a man aged 30-40 years in good health. As DNA, the CDR3 is TGTGCCAGCAGCTACCGCGGACAGTCTTATGAGTACTTC. As protein: CASSYRGQSYEYF.